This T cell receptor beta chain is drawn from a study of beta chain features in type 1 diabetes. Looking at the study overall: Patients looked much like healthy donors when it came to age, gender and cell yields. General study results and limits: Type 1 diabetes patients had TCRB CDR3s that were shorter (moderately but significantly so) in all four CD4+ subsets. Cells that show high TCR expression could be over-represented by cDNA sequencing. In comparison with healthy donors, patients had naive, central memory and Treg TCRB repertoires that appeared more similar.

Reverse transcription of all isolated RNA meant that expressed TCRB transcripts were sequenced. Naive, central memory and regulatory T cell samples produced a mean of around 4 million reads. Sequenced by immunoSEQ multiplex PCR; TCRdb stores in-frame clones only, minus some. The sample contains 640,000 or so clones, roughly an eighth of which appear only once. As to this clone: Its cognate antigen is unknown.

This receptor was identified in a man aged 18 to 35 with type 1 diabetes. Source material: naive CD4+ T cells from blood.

This CDR3 reads CASGLGTGELFF. For the CDR3, the DNA is TGTGCCAGCGGTCTGGGCACCGGGGAGCTGTTTTTT. This chain joins TRBV2 and TRBJ2-2, with no clear D. The ends were cut back, 8 bases at V and 4 bases at J, with 8 bases in the middle. The CDR3 loop spans 12 amino acids. Germline lookup yields CDR1 SNHLY and CDR2 FYNNEI.